These 8 T cell receptor beta chains share one sample of origin, sequenced in a study of OX40 agonist ivuxolimab in advanced cancers. Using immunoSEQ multiplex PCR, the repertoire was profiled, and TCRdb retains in-frame clones only, with some absent. Of around 30,000 clones listed, about 86% are singletons. The material was CD4+ or CD8+ T cells sorted from blood, obtained in a trial of the OX40 agonist ivuxolimab. Source of these receptors: an adult with an advanced solid tumor such as melanoma, head and neck, liver or kidney cancer.

V and J are TRBV5-1 and TRBJ2-7; D call uncertain. The CDR3 totals 14 residues. V was trimmed by 0 bases and J by 6 bases, leaving 13 bases between them. Germline CDR1 reads SGHRS; CDR2 reads YFSETQ. The CDR3 is CASSLASRALEQYF. For the CDR3, the DNA is TGCGCCAGCAGCTTGGCCTCTAGGGCACTCGAGCAGTACTTC. The full variable domain, with the rest looked up from reference TRBV5-1 and TRBJ2-7, is KAGVTQTPRYLIKTRGQQVTLSCSPISGHRSVSWYQQTPGQGLQFLFEYFSETQRNKGNFPGRFSGRQFSNSRSEMNVSTLELGDSALYLCASSLASRALEQYFGPGTRLTVT.

This sequence joins TRBV4-1 and TRBJ2-6; D is undetermined. Germline V gene lookup returns CDR1 MGHRA and CDR2 YSYEKL. This CDR3 spans 18 amino acids. Trimming left V 2 bases short and J 0 bases short, with 14 bases between. Written as DNA, the CDR3 is TGCGCCAGCAGCCAATTTTGGCCACAGAGCTCTGGGGCCAACGTCCTGACTTTC. It is translated as CASSQFWPQSSGANVLTF.

This clone was counted a few times. CDR3 protein: CASSLDLQGLYEQYF. In DNA form, the CDR3 reads TGTGCCAGCAGCTTGGATCTACAGGGCTTGTACGAGCAGTACTTC. The chain is built from TRBV5-6 and TRBJ2-7; the D gene is possibly TRBD1 (6 bases). Trimming removed 0 bases from V and 4 bases from J, with 14 bases in between. This CDR3 spans 15 amino acids. Germline values: CDR1 SGHDT, CDR2 YYEEEE.

The V gene is TRBV28, the J gene TRBJ2-2, with 11 bases lining up with TRBD2. Germline-derived CDR1 and CDR2 are MDHEN and SYDVKM. The trim removed 4 bases at V and 3 bases at J, leaving 4 bases unmatched. The CDR3 is made up of 16 amino acids. In DNA, the CDR3 is TGTGCCAGCAGTTATAGCGGGAGGGATGACACCGGGGAGCTGTTTTTT. Protein: CASSYSGRDDTGELFF.

Sample share makes this clone medium-sized. V usage is TRBV19 and J usage is TRBJ1-4; no clear D gene. The germline V gene encodes CDR1 LNHDA and CDR2 SQIVND (reference sequence). The ends were cut back, 6 bases at V and 0 bases at J, with 8 bases in the middle. This CDR3 has 14 residues. CDR3 coding DNA: TGTGCCAGTAGACCTGATGCAACTAATGAAAAACTGTTTTTT. Amino acids: CASRPDATNEKLFF.

The rearrangement links TRBV9 to TRBJ2-1; 7 bases align to TRBD2. V trimming: 1 base; J trimming: 0 bases; junction bases outside the gene matches: 4. From germline, CDR1 is SGDLS and CDR2 YYNGEE. The CDR3 spans 16 residues. The CDR3 sequence: CASSVLGGSSYNEQFF. The DNA for the CDR3 is TGTGCCAGCAGCGTATTAGGCGGGAGCTCCTACAATGAGCAGTTCTTC.

V usage is TRBV10-2 and J usage is TRBJ2-7; D not resolved. Germline V CDR1 and CDR2: WSHSY, SAAADI. The CDR3 contains 12 residues. Between the trimmed V and J ends, which lost 2 bases and 1 base, there was a span of 3 bases. This CDR3 reads CASSEPSYEQYF. CDR3 coding DNA: TGCGCCAGCAGTGAGCCATCCTACGAGCAGTACTTC.

The V call is TRBV7-2, the J call TRBJ2-7; 7 bases fit TRBD2. Germline assignment: CDR1 SGHTA and CDR2 FQGNSA. J lost 4 bases, V lost 5 bases, and 17 bases had no gene match. The CDR3 contains 17 residues. The CDR3 spells CASSRGSGDLLDYEQYF. In nucleotides, the CDR3 is TGTGCCAGCAGCCGAGGCAGCGGGGACCTCCTAGATTACGAGCAGTACTTC. The complete variable domain, with remaining parts taken from reference TRBV7-2 and TRBJ2-7, reads GAGVSQSPSNKVTEKGKDVELRCDPISGHTALYWYRQSLGQGLEFLIYFQGNSAPDKSGLPSDRFSAERTGGSVSTLTIQRTQQEDSAVYLCASSRGSGDLLDYEQYFGPGTRLTVT.